This TCR beta chain derives from a study of blood T cell repertoires in COVID-19. Study overall: Both acute and convalescent COVID-19 samples were obtained from the United States, Italy and Spain. T cells, B-cell-depleted T cells, or PBMCs supplied cDNA or gDNA.

The Seattle site enrolled patients during active infection and followed them longitudinally. In the original processing: The authors estimated nucleated cell counts from reference gene primer amplification. Profiling relied on immunoSEQ multiplex PCR, and the TCRdb table lists in-frame clones only, not all of them. V, J and clone size derive from that table, while D and trimming were established from the DNA sequence. The data show around 94,000 clones, with roughly 87% seen just once and around 5% held by the top ten. In its sample, this clone was seen a few times. Sequenced input: peripheral blood. The sequence derives from a woman between 45 and 65 years old with COVID-19, enrolled during active disease.

The CDR3 here is CSVDSTGDHYGYTF. CDR3 nucleotide sequence: TGCAGCGTTGATTCTACGGGGGATCACTATGGCTACACCTTC. The chain has TRBV29-1 and TRBJ1-2, with D possibly TRBD1 on 5 matching bases. This CDR3 has 14 amino acids. Germline CDR1 reads SQVTM; CDR2 reads ANQGSEA. The V gene lost 3 bases and the J gene lost 3 bases, with 14 bases spanning the gap.